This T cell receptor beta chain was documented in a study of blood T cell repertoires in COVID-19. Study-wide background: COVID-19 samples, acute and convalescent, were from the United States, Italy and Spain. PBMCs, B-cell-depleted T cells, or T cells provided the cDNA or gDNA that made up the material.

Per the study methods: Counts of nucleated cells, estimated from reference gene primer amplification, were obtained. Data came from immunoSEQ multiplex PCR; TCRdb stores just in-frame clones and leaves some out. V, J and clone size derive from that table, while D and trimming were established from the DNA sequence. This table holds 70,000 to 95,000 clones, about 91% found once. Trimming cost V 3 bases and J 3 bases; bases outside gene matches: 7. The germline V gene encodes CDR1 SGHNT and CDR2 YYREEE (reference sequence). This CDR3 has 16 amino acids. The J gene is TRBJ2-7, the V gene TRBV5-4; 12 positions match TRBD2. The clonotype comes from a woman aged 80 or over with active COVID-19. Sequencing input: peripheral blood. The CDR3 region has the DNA TGTGCCAGCAGCTCTCACCGACTAGCGGGAGTCTACGAGCAGTACTTC. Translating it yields CASSSHRLAGVYEQYF.